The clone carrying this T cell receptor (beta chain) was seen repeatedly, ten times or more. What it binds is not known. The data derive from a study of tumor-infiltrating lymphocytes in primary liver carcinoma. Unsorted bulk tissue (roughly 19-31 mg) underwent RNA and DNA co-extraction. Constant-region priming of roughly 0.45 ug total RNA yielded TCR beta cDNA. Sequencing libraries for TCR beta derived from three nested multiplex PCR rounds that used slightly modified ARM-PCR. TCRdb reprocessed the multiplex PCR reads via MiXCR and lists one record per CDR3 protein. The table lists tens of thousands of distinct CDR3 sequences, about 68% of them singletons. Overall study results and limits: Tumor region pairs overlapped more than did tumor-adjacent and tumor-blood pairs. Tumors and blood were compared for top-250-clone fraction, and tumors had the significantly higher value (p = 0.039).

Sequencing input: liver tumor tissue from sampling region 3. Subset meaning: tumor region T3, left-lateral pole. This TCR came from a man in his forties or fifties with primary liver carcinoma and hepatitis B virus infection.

The CDR3 region is CAWSAPQDSSTDTQYF. As DNA, the CDR3 is TGTGCCTGGAGTGCGCCTCAGGATTCTAGCACAGATACGCAGTATTTT. This rearrangement joins TRBV30 to TRBJ2-3, with unresolved D. Germline assignment: CDR1 GTSNPN and CDR2 SVGIG (reference sequence). This CDR3 has 16 amino acids. Trimming removed 1 base at V and 0 bases at J, with 14 bases between. The full variable domain, completed using reference TRBV30 and TRBJ2-3, is SQTIHQWPATLVQPVGSPLSLECTVEGTSNPNLYWYRQAAGRGLQLLFYSVGIGQISSEVPQNLSASRPQDRQFILSSKKLLLSDSGFYLCAWSAPQDSSTDTQYFGPGTRLTVL.